The text below deals with one T cell receptor beta chain. Inclusion required at least two post-ART and at least one pre-ART PBMC samples. Cryopreserved PBMC samples of about 0.85-11 million cells were used for DNA extraction. This CDR3 is built from 16 residues. J lost 5 bases, V lost 2 bases, and 4 bases had no gene match. In germline, CDR1 is MNHEY, CDR2 SVGAGI. The source of the sample is a study of long-term antiretroviral therapy in people with HIV. The authors ran the immunoSEQ assay, v3.0, at survey level. For each individual sample, sequencing targeted roughly 40,000-50,000 T-cell genomes. The data were produced by immunoSEQ multiplex PCR, yet TCRdb's version contains in-frame clones alone and is incomplete. The sample shows roughly 23,000 clones, roughly 80% of them seen only once.

The sequence came from a woman aged 45-60 years with HIV. The chain links TRBV6-5 to TRBJ2-5; 14 nucleotides match TRBD2. The source material was unsorted PBMCs, sampled 1.9 years after starting antiretroviral therapy. The CDR3 DNA reads TGTGCCAGCAGTTACGGACTAGCGGGGGGCATCGAGACCCAGTACTTC. It is translated as CASSYGLAGGIETQYF.